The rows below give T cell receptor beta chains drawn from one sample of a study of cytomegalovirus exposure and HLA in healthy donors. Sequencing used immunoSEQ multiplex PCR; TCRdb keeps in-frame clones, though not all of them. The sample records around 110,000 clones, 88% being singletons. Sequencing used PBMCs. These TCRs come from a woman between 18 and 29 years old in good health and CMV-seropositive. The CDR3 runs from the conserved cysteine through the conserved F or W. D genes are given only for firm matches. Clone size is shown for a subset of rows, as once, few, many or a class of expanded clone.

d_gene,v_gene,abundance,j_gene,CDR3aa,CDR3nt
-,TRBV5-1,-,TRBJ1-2,CASSLDRGYTF,TGCGCCAGCAGCTTGGATCGGGGCTACACCTTC
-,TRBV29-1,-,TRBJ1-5,CSVEDAGAWDF,TGCAGCGTTGAGGACGCGGGGGCATGGGATTTT
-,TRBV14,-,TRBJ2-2,CASSQLTAGGELFF,TGTGCCAGCAGCCAACTCACGGCGGGCGGGGAGCTGTTTTTT
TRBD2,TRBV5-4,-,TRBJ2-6,CASSLTSGTPGANVLTF,TGTGCCAGCAGCTTGACTAGCGGTACCCCTGGGGCCAACGTCCTGACTTTC
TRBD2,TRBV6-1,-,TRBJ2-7,CASSGTSAHEQYF,TGTGCCAGCAGTGGGACTAGCGCCCACGAGCAGTACTTC
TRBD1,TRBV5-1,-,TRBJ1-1,CASSLRQGNTEAFF,TGCGCCAGCAGCTTGAGACAGGGGAACACTGAAGCTTTCTTT
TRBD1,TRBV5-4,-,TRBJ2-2,CASRDRVGTGELFF,TGTGCCAGCAGGGACAGGGTGGGCACCGGGGAGCTGTTTTTT
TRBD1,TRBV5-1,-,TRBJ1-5,CASSLQGISNQPQHF,TGCGCCAGCAGCTTACAGGGGATTAGCAATCAGCCCCAGCATTTT
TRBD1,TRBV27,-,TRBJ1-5,CASRDRGAGNQPQHF,TGTGCCAGCAGGGACAGGGGGGCGGGAAATCAGCCCCAGCATTTT
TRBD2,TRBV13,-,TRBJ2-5,CASSSKKPGTSLLETQYF,TGTGCCAGCAGCTCAAAAAAACCCGGGACTAGTCTATTGGAGACCCAGTACTTC
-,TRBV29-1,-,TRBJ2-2,CSVELATGRWGELFF,TGCAGCGTTGAACTGGCGACAGGGAGGTGGGGGGAGCTGTTTTTT
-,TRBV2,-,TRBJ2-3,CASRVSSDTQYF,TGTGCCAGCAGAGTTAGCAGCGATACGCAGTATTTT
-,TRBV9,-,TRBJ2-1,CASSATGQRYNEQFF,TGTGCCAGCAGCGCGACCGGACAGAGATACAATGAGCAGTTCTTC
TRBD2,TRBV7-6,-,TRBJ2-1,CASSFGSGAYNEQFF,TGTGCCAGCAGCTTCGGTAGCGGGGCTTACAATGAGCAGTTCTTC
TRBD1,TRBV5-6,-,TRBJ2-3,CASSWGTGERAANTDTQYF,TGTGCCAGCAGCTGGGGGACAGGGGAGCGGGCGGCGAACACAGATACGCAGTATTTT
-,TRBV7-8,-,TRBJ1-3,CASSSRRGSGNTIYF,TGTGCCAGCAGCTCCAGGCGAGGGTCTGGAAACACCATATATTTT
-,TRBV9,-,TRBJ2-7,CASSATGSSYEQYF,TGTGCCAGCAGCGCTACGGGGAGCTCCTACGAGCAGTACTTC
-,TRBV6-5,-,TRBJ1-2,CASSPSGTTNYGYTF,TGTGCCAGCAGTCCCTCCGGGACTACTAACTATGGCTACACCTTC
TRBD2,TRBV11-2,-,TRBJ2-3,CASSLRLAGGLPDTQYF,TGTGCCAGCAGCTTAAGACTAGCGGGGGGCCTGCCTGATACGCAGTATTTT
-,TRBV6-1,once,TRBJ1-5,CASSDGGGNQPQHF,TGTGCCAGCAGTGATGGGGGCGGCAATCAGCCCCAGCATTTT
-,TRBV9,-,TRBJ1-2,CASSVRSDNNYGYTF,TGTGCCAGCAGCGTAAGGTCAGACAATAACTATGGCTACACCTTC
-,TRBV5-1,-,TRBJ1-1,CASRGEGRGNTEAFF,TGCGCCAGCAGGGGGGAGGGGAGGGGGAACACTGAAGCTTTCTTT
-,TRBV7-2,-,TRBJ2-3,CASSLVSRDTQYF,TGTGCCAGCAGCTTAGTGTCCCGAGATACGCAGTATTTT
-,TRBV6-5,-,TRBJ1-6,CASSSLTTGFNSPLHF,TGTGCCAGCAGTTCCTTAACCACAGGGTTTAATTCACCCCTCCACTTT
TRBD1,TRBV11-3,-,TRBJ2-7,CASSPAGTDDEQYF,TGTGCCAGCAGCCCCGCCGGGACAGACGACGAGCAGTACTTC
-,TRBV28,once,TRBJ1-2,CASSLSTGAGGYTF,TGTGCCAGCAGTTTAAGCACAGGAGCGGGGGGCTACACCTTC
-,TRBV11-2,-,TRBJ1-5,CASSLDVRQPQHF,TGTGCCAGCAGCTTAGATGTTCGGCAGCCCCAGCATTTT
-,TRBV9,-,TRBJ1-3,CASSKPGNTIYF,TGTGCCAGCAGCAAGCCTGGAAACACCATATATTTT
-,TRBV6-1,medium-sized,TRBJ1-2,CASSEATGTDGYTF,TGTGCCAGCAGTGAAGCCACAGGGACGGATGGCTACACCTTC
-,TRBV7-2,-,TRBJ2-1,CASSGHRDGEQFF,TGTGCCAGCAGCGGCCACAGAGATGGTGAGCAGTTCTTC
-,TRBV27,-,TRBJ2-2,CASSTPGGRANTGELFF,TGTGCCAGCAGTACACCAGGGGGGAGAGCGAACACCGGGGAGCTGTTTTTT
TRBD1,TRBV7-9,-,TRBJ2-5,CASSRSGDSREETQYF,TGTGCCAGCAGCCGATCCGGGGACAGTCGGGAAGAGACCCAGTACTTC
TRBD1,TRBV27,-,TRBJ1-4,CASREDRGREKLFF,TGTGCCAGCAGGGAGGACAGGGGGCGTGAAAAACTGTTTTTT
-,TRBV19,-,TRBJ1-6,CASSSGTWDSPLHF,TGTGCCAGTAGTTCCGGGACATGGGATTCACCCCTCCACTTT
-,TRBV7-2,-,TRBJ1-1,CASNHPGNTEAFF,TGTGCCAGCAATCACCCGGGGAACACTGAAGCTTTCTTT
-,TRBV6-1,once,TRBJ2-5,CASSAGSQETQYF,TGTGCCAGCAGTGCCGGGTCACAAGAGACCCAGTACTTC
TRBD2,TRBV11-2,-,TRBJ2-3,CASSLDSSGGYTDTQYF,TGTGCCAGCAGCTTAGATTCCAGCGGGGGTTACACAGATACGCAGTATTTT
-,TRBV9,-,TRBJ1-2,CASSANLGRNGYTF,TGTGCCAGCAGCGCCAACCTTGGTAGAAATGGCTACACCTTC
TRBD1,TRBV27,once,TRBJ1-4,CASSLGRGAEKLFF,TGTGCCAGCAGTTTAGGCAGGGGGGCGGAAAAACTGTTTTTT
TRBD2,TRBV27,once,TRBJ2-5,CASSFERGPNQETQYF,TGTGCCAGCAGTTTCGAGCGGGGGCCCAACCAAGAGACCCAGTACTTC
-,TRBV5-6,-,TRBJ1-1,CASSFWTPEKNTEAFF,TGTGCCAGCAGCTTTTGGACACCTGAGAAGAACACTGAAGCTTTCTTT
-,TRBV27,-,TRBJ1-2,CASSPQEGYGYTF,TGTGCCAGCAGTCCCCAAGAGGGCTATGGCTACACCTTC
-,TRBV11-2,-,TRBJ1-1,CASTLTTKRTEAFF,TGTGCCAGCACCCTTACAACAAAGAGGACTGAAGCTTTCTTT
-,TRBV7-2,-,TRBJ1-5,CASSLGLNNQPQHF,TGTGCCAGCAGCTTAGGTCTAAACAATCAGCCCCAGCATTTT
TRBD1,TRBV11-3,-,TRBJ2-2,CASSFGGPGQGATGELFF,TGTGCCAGCAGCTTCGGCGGACCGGGACAGGGGGCCACCGGGGAGCTGTTTTTT
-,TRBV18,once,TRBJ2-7,CASSPPRWQRGPYEQYF,TGTGCCAGCTCACCACCGAGGTGGCAGCGAGGCCCCTACGAGCAGTACTTC
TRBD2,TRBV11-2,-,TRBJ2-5,CASSGFGAGEETQYF,TGTGCCAGCAGCGGGTTCGGCGCGGGGGAAGAGACCCAGTACTTC
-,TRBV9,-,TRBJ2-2,CASSLVRISGTPYTGELFF,TGTGCCAGCAGTCTTGTGCGGATTTCCGGGACACCATACACCGGGGAGCTGTTTTTT
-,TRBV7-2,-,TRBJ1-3,CASSNRAAGNTIYF,TGTGCCAGCAGCAACCGCGCGGCTGGAAACACCATATATTTT
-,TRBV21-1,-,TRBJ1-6,CASSKERTGGSYNSPLHF,TGTGCCAGCAGCAAAGAAAGAACAGGGGGCTCCTATAATTCACCCCTCCACTTT
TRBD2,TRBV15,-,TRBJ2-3,CATSRGTSGPPDTQYF,TGTGCCACCAGCAGAGGTACTAGCGGTCCCCCAGATACGCAGTATTTT